This TCR beta chain was profiled in a study of shared clonotypes between healthy human individuals (dated by TCRdb to the early 2020s). Context from the whole study: A couple of women and a few men aged 18 to 49 years were included in the cohort. Per donor, three plates each were used for CD4 naive and CD4 memory, two for CD8 naive, and one for CD8 memory. To estimate repertoire size and how much clonotypes are shared between individuals, the study performed deep sequencing of blood TCR repertoires from roughly five healthy adults. Different laboratories and diverse techniques were used to prepare libraries and sequence TCR repertoires, to increase sequencing depth and limit assay-specific biases. Between about 0.8 and 9.5 billion PBMCs per donor were obtained by leukapheresis.

TCR CDR3 regions were amplified from genomic DNA by multiplex PCR using the deep immunoSEQ assay. Extracted genomic DNA from each cell subset was spread evenly across all wells of several immunoSEQ 96-well plates, with each plate serving as a replicate. For sorted subsets, each replicate PCR was loaded with 200 to 250 ng genomic DNA, equivalent to approximately 33,000 T cell genomes. Purified libraries were quantified with a Qubit 3.0 fluorometer, sized on a Bioanalyzer 2100, and re-quantified with the KAPA Library Quantification kit. Every immunoSEQ 96-well plate was sequenced on a separate single-read 150-cycle Illumina NextSeq 550 flow cell. For the original study's pipeline: Because the immunoSEQ output held only junctional sequences and lacked quality scores, the filtering could not match the filtering applied to full-length reads. To assign V/J genes and CDR3, sequences were annotated using PyIR, a Python wrapper for IgBLAST v1.9, with IMGT germline references. Reads were filtered out if the reads had weak V/J assignments (E-value above 1e-6), no CDR3, stop codons, out-of-frame junctions, or ambiguous translated residues. A V3J clonotype was defined by an identical inferred V gene, J gene, and CDR3 amino acid sequence. Percentage overlap between repertoires was calculated by dividing the number of shared unique clonotypes by the size of the smaller repertoire. RTK rarefaction, the Chao1 estimator, and Recon v2.1 estimates of unobserved clonotypes were used to assess repertoire richness. For all TCRbeta clonotypes obtained by the gDNA method from several donors, generation probabilities were computed with OLGA. Here the immuneACCESS table is served through TCRdb, limited to in-frame sequences with V and J called. Missing clones are a known gap in these copies; in checked studies unresolved V genes cover under half, and the rest lacks a known reason. The D gene and trimming were derived from the DNA, and the V and J assignments and clone size from that table. The sample yields 2 million to 3 million clones; more than 85% were counted once. The top ten hold around 0.4% of the sample.

From the cysteine through the phenylalanine, the CDR3 covers 15 amino acids. The DNA shown is the 45-base CDR3, in frame from base 1. Taken from the germline V gene (reference sequence), the CDR1 and CDR2 loops are MNHNY and SVGAGI. V is trimmed back by 7 bases and J by 4 bases, and the junction contains 10 bases that no gene match accounts for. What the study reported, not specific to this receptor: Sampling was limited to blood, and TCR repertoires in tissue likely differ from TCR repertoires in blood. Across a handful of donors, roughly 5.4% of naive CD4, roughly 3.8% of naive CD8, 2% to 2.5% of memory CD4, and 0.4% of memory CD8 clonotypes were shared. Estimated clonotype richness was generally larger for naive than for memory subsets. Clonotypes shared by all four sorted-subset donors showed higher generation probabilities than non-shared clonotypes. Pairwise subsampling indicated that sequencing depth was expected to affect the degree of clonotype sharing among donors. The small number of donors limited the genetic and exposure-history diversity represented. Rarefaction of sorted-subset datasets indicated incomplete sequencing despite the large sequencing depth.

The table lists this clone with a count of one. What antigen it recognizes has not been identified. No base qualities exist here, and no much larger clone lies one base off it. The donors were healthy, HIV-negative adults with no recently reported acute infections or vaccinations. Every donor was a Caucasian adult residing in Nashville, Tennessee, USA. CD4+ T cells were enriched by magnetic negative selection, after which naive cells were positively selected on CD45RA and the negative fraction was taken as the memory subset. Blood was obtained by leukapheresis, after which PBMCs were separated by Ficoll-Histopaque density gradient centrifugation and cryopreserved in liquid nitrogen vapor phase. Purity and quantity of every magnetically sorted T cell population were checked by analytical flow cytometry. Genomic DNA was isolated from every sorted fraction and measured by UV absorbance on a Nanodrop 2000c.

Recombination linked TRBV6-6 to TRBJ1-5; 7 bases in the middle match TRBD1. The sample was naive CD4+ T cells from PBMCs. The sample's cell subset or site label is to be understood as: CD45RA+ positively selected. This receptor was obtained from a young man in good health. Some clones in this sample may be carry-over from other donors' samples. The CDR3 region: CASTTGTEYNQPQHF. The base sequence is TGTGCCAGCACCACCGGGACAGAGTATAATCAGCCCCAGCATTTT.